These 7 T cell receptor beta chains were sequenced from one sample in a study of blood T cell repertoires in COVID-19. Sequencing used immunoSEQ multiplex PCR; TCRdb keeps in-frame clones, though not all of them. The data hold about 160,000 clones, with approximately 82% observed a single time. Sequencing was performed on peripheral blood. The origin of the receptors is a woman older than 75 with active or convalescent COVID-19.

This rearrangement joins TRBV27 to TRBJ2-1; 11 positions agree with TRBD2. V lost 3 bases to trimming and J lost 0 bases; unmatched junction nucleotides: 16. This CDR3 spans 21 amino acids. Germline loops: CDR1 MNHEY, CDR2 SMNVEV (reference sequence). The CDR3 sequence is CASSFFSPGLADKSSYNEQFF. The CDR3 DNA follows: TGTGCCAGCAGTTTCTTCAGTCCGGGACTAGCGGATAAAAGCTCCTACAATGAGCAGTTCTTC.

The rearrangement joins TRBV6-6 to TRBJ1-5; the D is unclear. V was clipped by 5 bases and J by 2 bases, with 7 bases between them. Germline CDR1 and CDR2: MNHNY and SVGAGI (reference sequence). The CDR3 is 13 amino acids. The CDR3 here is CASSPPGNQPQHF. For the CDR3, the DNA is TGTGCCAGCAGTCCGCCGGGCAATCAGCCCCAGCATTTT.

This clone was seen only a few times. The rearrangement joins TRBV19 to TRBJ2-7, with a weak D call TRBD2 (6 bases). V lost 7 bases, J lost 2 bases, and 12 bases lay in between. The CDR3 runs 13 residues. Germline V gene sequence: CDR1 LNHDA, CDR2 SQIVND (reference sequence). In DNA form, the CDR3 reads TGTGCCAGTAATGGAGGGCTGGCCTACGAGCAGTACTTC. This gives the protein CASNGGLAYEQYF.

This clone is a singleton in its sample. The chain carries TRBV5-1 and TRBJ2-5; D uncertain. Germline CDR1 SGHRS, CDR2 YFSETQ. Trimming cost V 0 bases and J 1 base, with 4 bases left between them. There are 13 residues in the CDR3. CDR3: CASSLDIQETQYF. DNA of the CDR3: TGCGCCAGCAGCTTGGACATCCAAGAGACCCAGTACTTC.

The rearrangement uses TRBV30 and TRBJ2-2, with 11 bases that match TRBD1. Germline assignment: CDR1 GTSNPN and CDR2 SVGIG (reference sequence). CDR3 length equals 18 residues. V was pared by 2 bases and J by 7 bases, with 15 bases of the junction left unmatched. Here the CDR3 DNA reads TGTGCCTGGAGTTCTCGACTCCCCGGGACAGGGGGGAGCGGGGAGCTGTTTTTT. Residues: CAWSSRLPGTGGSGELFF.

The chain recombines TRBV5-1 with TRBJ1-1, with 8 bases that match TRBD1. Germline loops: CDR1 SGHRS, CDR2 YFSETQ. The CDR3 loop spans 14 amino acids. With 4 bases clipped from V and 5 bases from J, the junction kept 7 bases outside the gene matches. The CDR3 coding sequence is TGCGCCAGCAGCCTCGACAGGGGAGGGACTGAAGCTTTCTTT. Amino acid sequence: CASSLDRGGTEAFF.

The CDR3 loop is CASSLDRTSGSSYEQYF. In DNA, the CDR3 is TGTGCCAGCAGCTTGGACCGGACTAGCGGGAGCTCCTACGAGCAGTACTTC. The chain has TRBV5-4 and TRBJ2-7; 13 bases are shared with TRBD2. This CDR3 contains 17 residues. Per the germline V gene, CDR1 is SGHNT and CDR2 is YYREEE (reference sequence). With 0 bases clipped from V and 0 bases from J, the junction kept 3 bases outside the gene matches.